Below, 21 T cell receptor beta chains from the same sample are listed, as sequenced in a study of cytomegalovirus exposure and HLA in healthy donors. PCR was performed using 60 Vbeta and 13 Jbeta primers. Here immunoSEQ multiplex PCR was the method, and the copy in TCRdb shows in-frame clones only, minus some. The table lists roughly 99,000 clones, 73% of them singletons. The sequencing input was PBMCs. These receptor sequences come from a man aged 25 to 40 in good health and CMV-seronegative.

V usage is TRBV5-1 and J usage is TRBJ2-5; no reliable D call. This CDR3 comprises 15 residues. Germline CDR1 and CDR2: SGHRS and YFSETQ. The V end was cut by 4 bases, the J end by 7 bases, with 20 bases between. CDR3 nucleotides: TGCGCCAGCAGCACCCGAGACATCATAGACGGGACCCAGTACTTC. Protein product: CASSTRDIIDGTQYF. Using reference TRBV5-1 and TRBJ2-5 for the parts outside the CDR3, the full variable domain is KAGVTQTPRYLIKTRGQQVTLSCSPISGHRSVSWYQQTPGQGLQFLFEYFSETQRNKGNFPGRFSGRQFSNSRSEMNVSTLELGDSALYLCASSTRDIIDGTQYFGPGTRLLVL.

In DNA, the CDR3 is TGTGCCAGCAGCAGGACAGGGGGAGAGACCCAGTACTTC. Its protein is CASSRTGGETQYF. The chain has TRBV7-3 and TRBJ2-5; 10 bases are shared with TRBD1. Germline V CDR1 and CDR2: SGHTA, FQGTGA. The CDR3 has 13 residues. The V and J ends lost 5 bases and 4 bases, in that order; junction bases with no gene match: 1.

The CDR3 here is CASSLGQSTYNEQFF. The CDR3 coding sequence is TGTGCCAGCAGCCTTGGACAGTCGACCTACAATGAGCAGTTCTTC. This chain connects TRBV28 to TRBJ2-1, with D perhaps TRBD1 (6 bases). V was shortened by 6 bases and J by 2 bases, with 14 bases between the two germline ends. There are 15 residues in the CDR3. Germline CDR1 MDHEN, CDR2 SYDVKM.

This clone was counted between two and nine times. The chain joins TRBV2 to TRBJ1-5; D unclear. V lost 2 bases and J lost 5, with 10 bases in between. This CDR3 has 14 residues. From germline, CDR1 is SNHLY and CDR2 FYNNEI. CDR3: CASSELTGYQPQHF. The CDR3 DNA is TGTGCCAGCAGTGAATTGACGGGGTATCAGCCCCAGCATTTT. Combining the CDR3 with reference TRBV2 and TRBJ1-5 gives the whole variable domain EPEVTQTPSHQVTQMGQEVILRCVPISNHLYFYWYRQILGQKVEFLVSFYNNEISEKSEIFDDQFSVERPDGSNFTLKIRSTKLEDSAMYFCASSELTGYQPQHFGDGTRLSIL.

The chain links TRBV27 to TRBJ1-2; TRBD1 matches at 9 bases. The length of the CDR3 is 13 residues. V lost 10 bases to trimming and J lost 7 bases; unmatched junction nucleotides: 10. Germline loops: CDR1 MNHEY, CDR2 SMNVEV (reference sequence). As DNA, the CDR3 is TGTGCCACCGGACAGGGGCTGGCAGGTGGCTACACCTTC. It encodes CATGQGLAGGYTF.

This clone occurred a few times. J is TRBJ2-1 and V is TRBV5-1, with TRBD2 matching over 12 bases. The germline gives CDR1 SGHRS, CDR2 YFSETQ. CDR3 length: 13 residues. V shed 5 bases and J 9 bases; nucleotides not matched to a gene: 3. CDR3 nucleotides: TGCGCCAGCAGTCGACTAGCGGGAGCTGAGCAGTTCTTC. This translates into CASSRLAGAEQFF. The whole variable domain, remainder taken from reference TRBV5-1 and TRBJ2-1, is KAGVTQTPRYLIKTRGQQVTLSCSPISGHRSVSWYQQTPGQGLQFLFEYFSETQRNKGNFPGRFSGRQFSNSRSEMNVSTLELGDSALYLCASSRLAGAEQFFGPGTRLTVL.

This clone was detected only a few times. This chain uses TRBV7-9 with TRBJ2-1; possibly TRBD2 for D (6 bases). The ends were cut back, 5 bases at V and 8 bases at J, with 16 bases in the middle. The CDR3 extends over 14 amino acids. Germline CDR1 and CDR2: SEHNR and FQNEAQ (reference sequence). CDR3 protein: CASSPGGSFHEQFF. The CDR3 DNA follows: TGTGCCAGCAGCCCCGGGGGAAGTTTTCATGAGCAGTTCTTC.

This chain joins TRBV5-1 and TRBJ2-6; a weak D match, TRBD2 (7 bases). Germline CDR1 SGHRS, CDR2 YFSETQ. This CDR3 is 16 amino acids long. Trimming took off 2 bases at V and 4 bases at J, with 13 bases between the two ends. As DNA, the CDR3 is TGCGCCAGCAGCTTTGGGGGGGCGGAGGGGGCCAACGTCCTGACTTTC. Encoded protein: CASSFGGAEGANVLTF.

This rearrangement joins TRBV29-1 to TRBJ2-2; a weak D match, TRBD2 (6 bases). Trimming removed 7 bases from V and 4 bases from J, with 10 bases in between. Germline CDR1 reads SQVTM; CDR2 reads ANQGSEA. This CDR3 is built from 12 residues. The CDR3, as DNA: TGCAGCGGCGGGGCGCCCACCGGGGAGCTGTTTTTT. It is translated as CSGGAPTGELFF.

The V call is TRBV18, the J call TRBJ1-3; no clear D. Deletions cut 3 bases from V and 0 bases from J, with 12 bases between. Germline V gene lookup returns CDR1 KGHSH and CDR2 LQKENI. CDR3 length: 16 residues. In nucleotides, the CDR3 is TGTGCCAGCTCACCTATCGGCGGTAGCTCTGGAAACACCATATATTTT. Amino acids: CASSPIGGSSGNTIYF. Complete variable domain (other parts from reference TRBV18 and TRBJ1-3): NAGVMQNPRHLVRRRGQEARLRCSPMKGHSHVYWYRQLPEEGLKFMVYLQKENIIDESGMPKERFSAEFPKEGPSILRIQQVVRGDSAAYFCASSPIGGSSGNTIYFGEGSWLTVV.

The chain couples TRBV6-1 to TRBJ2-1, with unresolved D. Germline CDR1 and CDR2: MNHNS and SASEGT. The V end lost 4 bases, the J end lost 4 bases, and 14 bases lay between the germline ends. This CDR3 comprises 15 residues. CDR3 residues: CASSGQAESYNEQFF. CDR3 coding DNA: TGTGCCAGCAGTGGGCAGGCCGAGTCTTACAATGAGCAGTTCTTC.

This CDR3 is CASSFLFAANEKLFF. The CDR3 nucleotides read TGTGCCAGCAGCTTCCTATTCGCGGCTAATGAAAAACTGTTTTTT. V usage is TRBV7-3 and J usage is TRBJ1-4; D is undetermined. Trimming stripped 3 bases from V and 3 bases from J, with 11 bases between. Germline V gene data show CDR1 as SGHTA and CDR2 as FQGTGA. The CDR3 runs 15 residues.

Notes on this clone: The sample has other DNA sequences that encode this CDR3 too. The J gene is TRBJ1-5, the V gene TRBV10-3, with 7 bases identical to TRBD1. The CDR3 has 13 residues. Germline CDR1 is ENHRY and CDR2 is SYGVKD. V lost 6 bases and J lost 5; bases outside the gene matches: 4. The CDR3 loop is CAISGQVDQPQHF. The CDR3 DNA reads TGTGCCATCAGCGGACAGGTGGATCAGCCCCAGCATTTT.

With respect to this clone: Sequence at one end of the junction differs from germline and may be a read error. The chain combines TRBV19 with TRBJ1-1, with 7 bases matching TRBD1. This CDR3 has 14 residues. Looked up from germline, CDR1 is LNHDA and CDR2 is SQIVND (reference sequence). CDR3 amino acids: CANSTRQGGTEAFF. The CDR3 coding sequence is TGTGCCAATAGTACCAGACAGGGTGGGACTGAAGCTTTCTTT.

This chain joins TRBV5-1 and TRBJ2-5; TRBD2 agrees at 11 bases. The CDR3 is made up of 16 amino acids. V lost 2 bases and J lost 5; bases outside the gene matches: 8. From germline, CDR1 is SGHRS and CDR2 YFSETQ. The chain's CDR3 is CASSFASGRSVETQYF. The CDR3 bases are TGCGCCAGCAGCTTCGCTAGCGGGAGGTCGGTGGAGACCCAGTACTTC.

The chain joins TRBV19 to TRBJ1-4, with 7 positions matching TRBD1. The CDR3 consists of 15 residues. V trimming: 5 bases; J trimming: 0 bases; junction bases outside the gene matches: 3. The V gene's germline CDR1 is LNHDA and CDR2 SQIVND (reference sequence). The CDR3 loop reads CASSAGTATNEKLFF. CDR3 coding DNA: TGTGCCAGTAGTGCGGGGACAGCAACTAATGAAAAACTGTTTTTT.

The V call is TRBV27, the J call TRBJ1-3; 7 bases line up with TRBD1. The junction had 13 bases not matched to a gene; V was cut back by 5 bases and J by 0 bases. The CDR3 is made up of 18 amino acids. Per germline, CDR1 MNHEY and CDR2 SMNVEV (reference sequence). The CDR3 DNA reads as TGTGCCAGCAGTCCGTCGAGAGAGACAGGGAACTCTGGAAACACCATATATTTT. Translating gives CASSPSRETGNSGNTIYF.

The sample holds one count of this clone. One end of the junction is discordant with germline, which a read error may explain. The V call is TRBV5-1, the J call TRBJ2-3; 10 nucleotides match TRBD2. The CDR3 has 15 residues. Germline CDR1 SGHRS, CDR2 YFSETQ. The CDR3 coding sequence is TGCGCCAGCAGCTTGGAAGGGACTAGCGTAGATGCGCAGTATTTT. Translated, it gives CASSLEGTSVDAQYF.

This chain connects TRBV9 to TRBJ2-3, with 7 positions matching TRBD1. Germline V CDR1 and CDR2: SGDLS, YYNGEE. V dropped 4 bases and J dropped 7; count of bases not matched to a gene: 6. The CDR3 runs 13 residues. The CDR3 DNA is TGTGCCAGCAGCCCTTCGACAGGGTATACGCAGTATTTT. It codes for CASSPSTGYTQYF.

V and J are TRBV9 and TRBJ2-2, with D tentatively TRBD2 (5 bases). The CDR3 spans 15 residues. V lost 6 bases and J lost 0, with 12 bases in between. The germline gives CDR1 SGDLS, CDR2 YYNGEE. The CDR3 bases are TGTGCCAGCACTTTTGGGCGGGCGAACACCGGGGAGCTGTTTTTT. As protein: CASTFGRANTGELFF.

The chain joins TRBV19 to TRBJ2-1; weak D call: TRBD2 (5 bases). The ends were cut back, 1 base at V and 6 bases at J, with 16 bases in the middle. Per germline, CDR1 LNHDA and CDR2 SQIVND (reference sequence). The CDR3 totals 16 residues. The CDR3 loop reads CASSIVLADGGNEQFF. CDR3 nucleotide sequence: TGTGCCAGTAGTATAGTATTGGCAGACGGAGGCAATGAGCAGTTCTTC.